This T cell receptor beta chain came from a study of blood T cell repertoires in COVID-19. Across the study: Specimens from acute and convalescent COVID-19 originated in the United States, Italy and Spain. In each case, the material was cDNA or gDNA derived from T cells, B-cell-depleted T cells, or PBMCs.

Study processing details: Researchers report that nucleated cell counts were estimated from reference gene primer amplification. Libraries were prepared by immunoSEQ multiplex PCR; TCRdb keeps only in-frame clonotypes and omits some of them. Clone size and the V and J calls come from that table; the DNA yielded D and trimming. In the table there are over 100,000 clones, 85% of which are singletons. The CDR3 runs 14 residues. The V gene lost 3 bases and the J gene lost 3 bases, with 10 bases spanning the gap. In germline, CDR1 is LNHDA, CDR2 SQIVND (reference sequence). The sample consisted of peripheral blood. V and J are TRBV19 and TRBJ2-3; D might be TRBD2 (6 bases). This sequence was found in a man aged 40-55 years with acute or convalescent COVID-19. CDR3 region: CASSMPSGTDTQYF. The CDR3 DNA sequence: TGTGCCAGTAGTATGCCCAGCGGGACAGATACGCAGTATTTT.